This T cell receptor (beta chain) was profiled in a study of CD8 T cells in Susac syndrome. An amount of RNA that ranged from roughly 0.45 to 1 ug was reverse transcribed with random hexamers. TCRdb recomputed calls from the immunoSEQ multiplex PCR reads with MiXCR, one row per CDR3 protein. The data show approximately 120,000 distinct CDR3 sequences, 85% to 95% seen once. Losses at the gene ends were 6 bases for V and 0 bases for J; bases not matched to a gene: 7. This CDR3 is 15 amino acids long. Controls matched for sex and age were healthy donors. Negative isolation yielded the CD8+ and CD4+ T cells, while FACS enriched the TEMRA cells. This clonotype was detected only a few times.

The sequenced sample was CD8+ T cells from PBMCs. This sequence was found in a human donor in good health. The V gene is TRBV12-3 or TRBV12-4, the J gene TRBJ2-7; 8 positions match TRBD2. CDR3 DNA sequence: TGTGCCAGCAGGGAGGGGGGGACTAGCTCCTACGAGCAGTACTTC. Protein product: CASREGGTSSYEQYF.